This paragraph covers one T cell receptor beta chain sequence. The antigen is unknown. This record comes from a study of T-cell memory formation after mild COVID-19. Notes on the study in general: Clones contracting across day 15 to 85 had a balanced CD4/CD8 profile; later expanding clones leaned CD4+.

TCRdb reprocessed the 5' RACE reads via MiXCR and lists one record per CDR3 protein. The sample carries around 370,000 distinct CDR3 sequences, roughly 20% recorded once. The source material was PBMCs or a T cell subset sorted from them (not recorded which). The receptor's source is an adult woman who had mild COVID-19 (a few samples of this study predate the infection). Cell type and time point are not known.

Written as DNA, the CDR3 is TGCAGTGCTACCCCAGGGGGAGTGTATAATTCACCCCTCCACTTT. This codes for CSATPGGVYNSPLHF. This chain uses TRBV20-1 with TRBJ1-6, with TRBD1 matching 7 bases. J lost 4 bases, V lost 4 bases, and 7 bases had no gene match. Germline V gives CDR1 DFQATT, CDR2 SNEGSKA (reference sequence). This CDR3 has 15 amino acids.